The rows below give T cell receptor beta chains drawn from one sample of a study of blood T cell repertoires in COVID-19. The protocol was immunoSEQ multiplex PCR, while the TCRdb copy is restricted to in-frame clones and leaves out a portion. Of just over 65,000 clones in the sample, roughly 89% were seen once. What was sequenced was peripheral blood. The receptors come from a man aged 55 to 70 with acute or convalescent COVID-19. Each CDR3 is given with its conserved first and last residue. Each record gives: clone size, J gene, D gene, V gene, CDR3 DNA, CDR3 protein. D genes are given only for firm matches. The size field is filled for only some rows; it gives once, few, many or a size class.

-,TRBJ2-2,-,TRBV5-1,TGCGCCAGCAGCTTCGTGTGGGTGGCAGGCGGGGAGCTGTTTTTT,CASSFVWVAGGELFF
-,TRBJ1-2,-,TRBV6-6,TGTGCCAGCAGTTACTCCTCAGGGTCTGGCTACACCTTC,CASSYSSGSGYTF
-,TRBJ1-5,-,TRBV29-1,TGCAGCGTTGGGCATGGCAATCAGCCCCAGCATTTT,CSVGHGNQPQHF
-,TRBJ1-6,TRBD1,TRBV10-1,TGCGCCAGCAGGCAACAGGGGGTAACCTATAATTCACCCCTCCACTTT,CASRQQGVTYNSPLHF
-,TRBJ2-7,TRBD2,TRBV5-1,TGCGCCAGCAGCTTGGAGACTAGCGGGGGCGAGCAGTACTTC,CASSLETSGGEQYF
few,TRBJ2-2,TRBD1,TRBV4-1,TGCGCCAGCAGCGACAGGGCCACCGGGGAGCTGTTTTTT,CASSDRATGELFF
once,TRBJ1-2,TRBD1,TRBV29-1,TGCAGCGTTGAATTCTATGGGACAGGGGGCGATGGCTACACCTTC,CSVEFYGTGGDGYTF
once,TRBJ2-7,TRBD1,TRBV2,TGTGCCAGCTGCCGGGACAGGGGGTCCTACGAGCAGTACTTC,CASCRDRGSYEQYF
-,TRBJ1-4,TRBD1,TRBV25-1,TGTGCCAGCAGCGCCTTTACAGGGGTTGAAAAACTGTTTTTT,CASSAFTGVEKLFF
-,TRBJ1-2,TRBD1,TRBV29-1,TGCAGCGTTGGGGACAGGGGGCCCTATGGCTACACCTTC,CSVGDRGPYGYTF
-,TRBJ1-6,-,TRBV2,TGTGCCAGCGCCTCGATCAGGGATAATTCACCCCTCCACTTT,CASASIRDNSPLHF
-,TRBJ1-3,-,TRBV5-1,TGCGCCAGCAGCTTGGGAGAATCTGGAAACACCATATATTTT,CASSLGESGNTIYF
few,TRBJ1-5,-,TRBV5-8,TGTGCCAGCAGCTACCGACTTTTCGGGCAGCCCCAGCATTTT,CASSYRLFGQPQHF
medium-sized,TRBJ1-2,-,TRBV29-1,TGCAGCGTCGCCACAGGGTCCGGGGGGGACTATGGCTACACCTTC,CSVATGSGGDYGYTF
-,TRBJ2-2,TRBD1,TRBV5-1,TGCGCCAGCAGCCTCGGACAGGGCACCACCGGGGAGCTGTTTTTT,CASSLGQGTTGELFF
-,TRBJ1-2,TRBD1,TRBV7-8,TGTGCCAGCAGCTTCACCGGGACAGGGGATCTGAATGGCTACACCTTC,CASSFTGTGDLNGYTF
-,TRBJ2-7,-,TRBV11-1,TGTGCCAGCAGCTCGAGGGCTCGGCGAGGTGAGCAGTACTTC,CASSSRARRGEQYF
-,TRBJ1-1,TRBD1,TRBV5-1,TGCGCCAGCAGGGGCGGGACAGGGTGGAACACTGAAGCTTTCTTT,CASRGGTGWNTEAFF
-,TRBJ2-1,-,TRBV30,TGTGCCTGGAGCCACTCCTACAATGAGCAGTTCTTC,CAWSHSYNEQFF
-,TRBJ1-1,TRBD1,TRBV7-9,TGTGCCAGCAGCTTCGCCAGGGGGGACACTGAAGCTTTCTTT,CASSFARGDTEAFF
-,TRBJ1-1,-,TRBV7-8,TGTGCCAGCAGCTTATCGTCGGACAGTAAGGGGACTGAAGCTTTCTTT,CASSLSSDSKGTEAFF
-,TRBJ1-5,-,TRBV11-2,TGTGCCAGCAGCCGTCCCGAGGGGGAAGATCAGCCCCAGCATTTT,CASSRPEGEDQPQHF
-,TRBJ2-1,TRBD1,TRBV5-4,TGTGCCAGCAGCGGGGACAGGATGAGCAATGAGCAGTTCTTC,CASSGDRMSNEQFF
-,TRBJ2-1,TRBD2,TRBV7-2,TGTGCCAGCAGCTTAGGTAGCGGGAACTACAATGAGCAGTTCTTC,CASSLGSGNYNEQFF
-,TRBJ2-7,-,TRBV10-3,TGTGCCATCAGTGACAGGCCCGACTCCTACGAGCAGTACTTC,CAISDRPDSYEQYF
-,TRBJ1-5,TRBD1,TRBV10-3,TGTGCCATCAGTTCAGACAGGGTTTCACAGCCCCAGCATTTT,CAISSDRVSQPQHF
-,TRBJ1-5,-,TRBV7-9,TGTGCCAGCAGCTTAGACGGTTATAGCAATCAGCCCCAGCATTTT,CASSLDGYSNQPQHF
-,TRBJ2-7,TRBD1,TRBV6-5,TGTGCCAGCAGTTTTCTTCGACAGGGCGGCTACGAGCAGTACTTC,CASSFLRQGGYEQYF
-,TRBJ2-3,TRBD2,TRBV27,TGTGCCAGCAGTTTTCAGCGGGAGAGTAGCACAGATACGCAGTATTTT,CASSFQRESSTDTQYF
few,TRBJ2-3,-,TRBV7-3,TGTGCCAGCAGCTTAACCAGTAGCTTGCCTACAGATACGCAGTATTTT,CASSLTSSLPTDTQYF
-,TRBJ1-1,TRBD1,TRBV18,TGTGCCAGCAGTCAGGGGGCGGGCGCTGAAGCTTTCTTT,CASSQGAGAEAFF
-,TRBJ2-7,TRBD2,TRBV4-1,TGCGCCAGCAGCCAGCGGACTAGCGGGGGCCAGAGGAGCTCCTACGAGCAGTACTTC,CASSQRTSGGQRSSYEQYF
-,TRBJ1-2,-,TRBV6-5,TGTGCCAGCAGTCCGGACAGAAACTATGGCTACACCTTC,CASSPDRNYGYTF
-,TRBJ1-3,TRBD1,TRBV6-5,TGTGCCAGCAGTCCAGGGGGCACTGGAAACACCATATATTTT,CASSPGGTGNTIYF
-,TRBJ1-5,-,TRBV6-5,TGTGCCAGCAGTTGGGGAGAAGAGCAGCCCCAGCATTTT,CASSWGEEQPQHF
-,TRBJ1-1,-,TRBV21-1,TGTGCCAGCAGATGGGCCAGGGTGACTGAAGCTTTCTTT,CASRWARVTEAFF
few,TRBJ1-6,-,TRBV3-1/TRBV3-2,TGTGCCAGCAGCCAAGATTACCCGGTAGGCGACCTCGGGTGGGCCCTCCACTTT,CASSQDYPVGDLGWALHF
-,TRBJ1-1,-,TRBV21-1,TGTGCCAAGGGCAGACTGGGGATCGGGGGACGAACTGAAGCTTTCTTT,CAKGRLGIGGRTEAFF
-,TRBJ1-5,TRBD1,TRBV12-3/TRBV12-4,TGTGCCAGCGCTAAGGGGGCCGATCAGCCCCAGCATTTT,CASAKGADQPQHF
-,TRBJ2-7,-,TRBV6-1,TGTGCCAGCAGTGAAGCGGGTTACAGCTACGAGCAGTACTTC,CASSEAGYSYEQYF
once,TRBJ1-6,TRBD1,TRBV3-1/TRBV3-2,TGTGCCAGCAGTCCGAACAGGGACAGGGCACCCCTCCACTTT,CASSPNRDRAPLHF
-,TRBJ1-1,-,TRBV5-6,TGTGCCAGCAGCTTCAATTCCGGCTCTTCGGGAACTGAAGCTTTCTTT,CASSFNSGSSGTEAFF